The clone carrying this T cell receptor (beta chain) has more than one count but fewer than ten. Antigen unknown. This sample is drawn from a study of identical twins. The V segment lost 6 bases and the J segment 3 bases; nucleotides outside the gene matches: 6. This CDR3 is built from 15 residues. Per germline, CDR1 LNHDA and CDR2 SQIVND (reference sequence). Study findings and constraints: Beta out-of-frame twin sharing showed a weaker excess. Low generation probability was overrepresented in out-of-frame alpha sequences shared by twins.

Healthy Caucasians alone served as donors. A template switching step contributed a universal primer site, while unique molecular identifiers were present in the cDNA. TCRdb re-called the 5' RACE reads through MiXCR, storing one row per CDR3 protein. Here the sample spans 700,000 or so distinct CDR3 sequences, over 8.5% being singletons. These data were also reused for a study on yellow fever vaccine responses in identical twins.

The sequence derives from a woman aged 18-29 years in good health. Sample: PBMCs. This chain connects TRBV19 to TRBJ2-1; 9 bases line up with TRBD1. The CDR3 DNA reads TGTGCCAGTAGAGTGAGACAGGGGGACTACAATGAGCAGTTCTTC. It codes for CASRVRQGDYNEQFF.